The 28 T cell receptor beta chains below all came from one sample that was sequenced in a study of early T cells in non-severe SARS-CoV-2 infection. Using its own MiXCR run on the 5' RACE reads, TCRdb lists one record per CDR3 protein. There are some 70,000 distinct CDR3 sequences in the sample; approximately 9.5% occur only once, and 4.5% to 6.5% lies in the top ten. The sequencing input was whole blood. These receptors all stem from an adult who was a healthcare worker with PCR-confirmed SARS-CoV-2 infection or an uninfected control (not recorded which).

This clonotype showed up many times. V gene TRBV4-1 combines with J gene TRBJ2-6; TRBD1 agrees at 9 bases. This CDR3 has 16 amino acids. The germline CDR1 and CDR2 sequences are MGHRA and YSYEKL. Trimming cost V 3 bases and J 3 bases; bases outside gene matches: 3. CDR3 bases: TGCGCCAGCAGCCAGAACAGGGGGCGTGGGGCCAACGTCCTGACTTTC. Protein sequence: CASSQNRGRGANVLTF.

This clonotype was detected many times. CDR3 in DNA: TGTGCCACCAGTGATTCGCAGATCACTAGCGGGAGAGACAATGAGCAGTTCTTC. It translates to CATSDSQITSGRDNEQFF. The genes are TRBV24-1 and TRBJ2-1; 11 nucleotides agree with TRBD2. The CDR3 is 18 residues long. The V segment lost 2 bases and the J segment 5 bases; nucleotides outside the gene matches: 10. Germline assignment: CDR1 KGHDR and CDR2 SFDVKD.

The chain employs TRBV15 and TRBJ2-3; D might be TRBD1 (7 bases). The CDR3 runs to 14 residues. V lost 4 bases to trimming and J lost 6 bases, with 14 bases between them. Germline V lookup: CDR1 LNHNV, CDR2 YYDKDF (reference sequence). The CDR3 region is CATSTAGGSDTQYF. Written as DNA, the CDR3 is TGTGCCACCAGCACCGCAGGGGGGTCCGATACGCAGTATTTT.

This clonotype was seen ten or more times. The J gene is TRBJ1-1, the V gene TRBV29-1; 9 positions agree with TRBD1. The V gene end was trimmed by 3 bases and the J gene end by 2 bases; junction bases not matched to a gene: 1. This CDR3 is 13 amino acids long. Germline values: CDR1 SQVTM, CDR2 ANQGSEA. The CDR3 nucleotides are TGCAGCGTTGAGGGACAGGGTAACACTGAAGCTTTCTTT. Its protein is CSVEGQGNTEAFF. Filled out from reference TRBV29-1 and TRBJ1-1, the complete variable domain reads SAVISQKPSRDICQRGTSLTIQCQVDSQVTMMFWYRQQPGQSLTLIATANQGSEATYESGFVIDKFPISRPNLTFSTLTVSNMSPEDSSIYLCSVEGQGNTEAFFGQGTRLTVV.

This clonotype appeared many times. The chain uses TRBV30 and TRBJ1-4; weak D call: TRBD1 (5 bases). V dropped 5 bases and J dropped 4 bases, with 11 bases sitting between them. Germline V CDR1 and CDR2: GTSNPN, SVGIG (reference sequence). The CDR3 is 13 amino acids. CDR3 residues: CAWERQLNEKLFF. The DNA for the CDR3 is TGTGCCTGGGAGAGACAGCTTAATGAAAAACTGTTTTTT.

On this clonotype: This may be a read error, as it is one base from a much larger clone. No conserved phenylalanine or tryptophan is present at the end of the CDR3, so a read error is the likely explanation. The chain uses TRBV27 and TRBJ2-1; TRBD2 aligns across 8 bases. There are 15 residues in the CDR3. Trimming at V came to 2 bases and at J to 8 bases, leaving 8 bases not matched to a gene. Germline values: CDR1 MNHEY, CDR2 SMNVEV (reference sequence). The CDR3 sequence: CASSLGTRTSHEQFI. CDR3 nucleotides: TGTGCCAGCAGTTTAGGCACCAGGACTAGCCATGAGCAGTTCATC.

This clonotype has just a few counts. The chain employs TRBV6-6 and TRBJ2-2, with 7 bases aligning to TRBD1. This CDR3 spans 15 amino acids. With V trimmed by 4 bases and J by 4 bases, 6 bases remained unmatched. Germline V gene sequence: CDR1 MNHNY, CDR2 SVGAGI (reference sequence). The CDR3 reads CASSFRDRSTGELFF. CDR3 DNA: TGTGCCAGCAGTTTCCGGGACAGATCCACCGGGGAGCTGTTTTTT.

The chain is built from TRBV29-1 and TRBJ2-3, with D hard to call. CDR3 size: 11 residues. V dropped 4 bases and J dropped 3 bases, with 5 bases sitting between them. In germline, CDR1 is SQVTM, CDR2 ANQGSEA. Here the CDR3 DNA reads TGCAGCGTTGGCCCTACAGATACGCAGTATTTT. Residues: CSVGPTDTQYF.

This clonotype was counted only a few times. The chain couples TRBV9 to TRBJ2-7; D unresolved. The CDR3 is made up of 14 amino acids. V lost 0 bases, J lost 7 bases, and 14 bases lay in between. The germline gives CDR1 SGDLS, CDR2 YYNGEE. The CDR3 bases are TGTGCCAGCAGCGTAGGGAGACGGTCTGGTGAGCAGTACTTC. Translated, it gives CASSVGRRSGEQYF.

This clonotype was seen ten or more times. The chain uses TRBV7-3 and TRBJ1-3; 8 positions agree with TRBD1. This CDR3 has 16 amino acids. CDR1 and CDR2 from the germline V gene are SGHTA and FQGTGA. V shed 5 bases and J 1 base; nucleotides not matched to a gene: 7. CDR3 loop: CASSVRTGTSGNTIYF. Written as DNA, the CDR3 is TGTGCCAGCAGCGTTCGGACAGGGACTTCTGGAAACACCATATATTTT.

This chain links TRBV5-4 with TRBJ2-1; possible D gene TRBD2, 6 bases. The V and J ends lost 4 bases and 7 bases respectively, with 18 bases between them. The CDR3 is made up of 15 amino acids. Germline V lookup: CDR1 SGHNT, CDR2 YYREEE (reference sequence). CDR3 sequence reads: CASSPSSGSRNEQFF. CDR3 sequence (DNA): TGTGCCAGCAGCCCTTCATCCGGGAGTAGAAATGAGCAGTTCTTC. Using reference TRBV5-4 and TRBJ2-1 for the parts outside the CDR3, the full variable domain is ETGVTQSPTHLIKTRGQQVTLRCSSQSGHNTVSWYQQALGQGPQFIFQYYREEENGRGNFPPRFSGLQFPNYSSELNVNALELDDSALYLCASSPSSGSRNEQFFGPGTRLTVL.

Ten or more counts support this clonotype. The chain recombines TRBV10-1 with TRBJ2-5; D is uncertain. The germline V and J ends were trimmed by 6 bases and 4 bases, with 12 bases remaining between them. Looked up from germline, CDR1 is WNHNN and CDR2 is SYGVQD (reference sequence). The CDR3 loop spans 13 amino acids. The CDR3 nucleotides read TGCGCCAGCAGCCTTGACCTGGGAGAGACCCAGTACTTC. Translation: CASSLDLGETQYF.

The CDR3 nucleotides are TGTGCCAGCAGTCCGACAGAGTATGGCTACACCTTC. It encodes CASSPTEYGYTF. The genes are TRBV6-6 and TRBJ1-2, with a tentative D call TRBD1 (5 bases). The CDR3 length is 12 residues. Trimming removed 5 bases from V and 5 bases from J, with 9 bases in between. The germline V gene has CDR1 MNHNY and CDR2 SVGAGI (reference sequence).

The rearrangement links TRBV12-3 or TRBV12-4 to TRBJ2-1; 8 positions match TRBD2. The CDR3 covers 14 residues. Germline trimming cut 3 bases from V and 7 bases from J; bases unmatched to any gene: 5. CDR3 nucleotides: TGTGCCAGCAGTTTCGGGGGGGCCGGGAATGAGCAGTTCTTC. It specifies CASSFGGAGNEQFF.

This chain connects TRBV7-9 to TRBJ1-4; perhaps TRBD1 as D (5 bases). The CDR3 contains 14 residues. Germline V lookup: CDR1 SEHNR, CDR2 FQNEAQ (reference sequence). Trimming stripped 3 bases from V and 1 base from J, with 6 bases between. The CDR3 reads CASSFGGTNEKLFF. The DNA of the CDR3 is TGTGCCAGCAGCTTCGGGGGAACTAATGAAAAACTGTTTTTT.

This chain uses TRBV7-2 with TRBJ2-5; 10 nucleotides agree with TRBD2. Germline CDR1 and CDR2: SGHTA and FQGNSA. The junction had 4 bases not matched to a gene; V was cut back by 10 bases and J by 5 bases. CDR3 length equals 12 residues. The CDR3 here is CATGTSDETQYF. The CDR3 coding sequence is TGTGCCACCGGGACTAGCGATGAGACCCAGTACTTC.

This clonotype was counted only a few times. The J gene is TRBJ2-2, the V gene TRBV5-5; TRBD2 might be the D (5 bases). V shed 4 bases and J shed 4 bases, with 8 bases lying between them. This CDR3 region has 13 residues. The germline V gene has CDR1 SGHKS and CDR2 YYEKEE (reference sequence). The CDR3 DNA reads as TGTGCCAGCAGCCTGAGCGGCACCGGGGAGCTGTTTTTT. This sequence encodes CASSLSGTGELFF.

The V call is TRBV7-2, the J call TRBJ1-2, with a tentative D call TRBD1 (5 bases). V dropped 5 bases and J dropped 6 bases, with 25 bases sitting between them. From germline, CDR1 is SGHTA and CDR2 FQGNSA. This CDR3 region has 17 residues. This CDR3 reads CASSATRQGVGGDGYTF. DNA for the CDR3: TGTGCCAGCAGCGCAACCCGTCAAGGGGTTGGAGGAGATGGCTACACCTTC. The full variable domain, rest sourced from reference TRBV7-2 and TRBJ1-2, is GAGVSQSPSNKVTEKGKDVELRCDPISGHTALYWYRQSLGQGLEFLIYFQGNSAPDKSGLPSDRFSAERTGGSVSTLTIQRTQQEDSAVYLCASSATRQGVGGDGYTFGSGTRLTVV.

This clonotype has just a few counts. The chain couples TRBV5-4 to TRBJ2-5, with 7 bases that match TRBD2. CDR1 and CDR2 from the germline V gene are SGHNT and YYREEE (reference sequence). The CDR3 is made up of 16 amino acids. V lost 4 bases and J lost 4; bases outside the gene matches: 13. The CDR3 sequence: CASSREGGEMVETQYF. CDR3 sequence (DNA): TGTGCCAGCAGCAGGGAGGGAGGGGAGATGGTAGAGACCCAGTACTTC.

This clonotype has just a few counts. This chain joins TRBV3-1 and TRBJ2-5, with D unclear. The length of the CDR3 is 12 residues. The V gene's germline CDR1 is LGHDT and CDR2 YNNKEL (reference sequence). Trimming removed 0 bases at V and 4 bases at J, with 3 bases between. The CDR3 DNA reads as TGTGCCAGCAGCCAAGACCCAGAGACCCAGTACTTC. It specifies CASSQDPETQYF.

This clonotype has at least ten counts. This chain links TRBV28 with TRBJ2-5; D uncertain. Trimming cost V 4 bases and J 0 bases, with 15 bases left between them. This CDR3 has 16 residues. The germline V gene encodes CDR1 MDHEN and CDR2 SYDVKM. This CDR3 reads CASSSQPKLYQETQYF. The CDR3 DNA follows: TGTGCCAGCAGTTCGCAACCGAAGCTGTACCAAGAGACCCAGTACTTC.

This clonotype was seen a few times. The rearrangement links TRBV24-1 to TRBJ2-3; a possible D gene is TRBD1 (5 bases). The germline gives CDR1 KGHDR, CDR2 SFDVKD. The CDR3 spans 15 residues. The V end lost 4 bases, the J end lost 5 bases, and 15 bases lay between the germline ends. The CDR3 loop is CATSDIPGMGDTQYF. For the CDR3, the DNA is TGTGCCACCAGTGACATTCCAGGGATGGGAGATACGCAGTATTTT.

This clonotype was found many times. The chain links TRBV7-3 to TRBJ1-1; a possible D gene is TRBD1 (5 bases). Germline V gene sequence: CDR1 SGHTA, CDR2 FQGTGA. The CDR3 runs to 15 residues. Deletions cut 5 bases from V and 3 bases from J, with 16 bases between. The CDR3 is CASSPGRGGDTEAFF. Written as DNA, the CDR3 is TGTGCCAGCAGCCCGGGGCGGGGAGGAGACACTGAAGCTTTCTTT. The complete variable domain, with remaining parts taken from reference TRBV7-3 and TRBJ1-1, reads GAGVSQTPSNKVTEKGKYVELRCDPISGHTALYWYRQSLGQGPEFLIYFQGTGAADDSGLPNDRFFAVRPEGSVSTLKIQRTERGDSAVYLCASSPGRGGDTEAFFGQGTRLTVV.

In this sample, this clonotype turned up many times. The rearrangement uses TRBV19 and TRBJ2-3; D could derive from TRBD1 or TRBD2 (5 bases each). V lost 1 base, J lost 2 bases, and 10 bases lay in between. The V gene's germline CDR1 is LNHDA and CDR2 SQIVND (reference sequence). The CDR3 runs 15 residues. CDR3 nucleotide sequence: TGTGCCAGTAGTATAGGGGACGTTTTCACAGATACGCAGTATTTT. Its translation: CASSIGDVFTDTQYF.

This clonotype was seen a handful of times. This chain joins TRBV5-1 and TRBJ2-7; no clear D. This CDR3 comprises 13 residues. Germline CDR1 SGHRS, CDR2 YFSETQ. V shed 4 bases and J shed 0 bases, with 8 bases lying between them. DNA of the CDR3: TGCGCCAGCAGCCCACAGAGCTCCTACGAGCAGTACTTC. Amino acids: CASSPQSSYEQYF.

This sequence joins TRBV7-6 and TRBJ2-5; 10 nucleotides match TRBD1. The junction had 7 bases not matched to a gene; V was cut back by 4 bases and J by 5 bases. CDR3 length: 15 amino acids. The germline CDR1 and CDR2 sequences are SGHVS and FNYEAQ. The DNA of the CDR3 is TGTGCCAGCAGCTCTTCGGGACAGGGGTGGGAGACCCAGTACTTC. Its translation is CASSSSGQGWETQYF.

The chain employs TRBV2 and TRBJ2-7, with D possibly being TRBD1 or TRBD2 (5 bases each). CDR1 is SNHLY, CDR2 FYNNEI, per germline. Trimming cost V 6 bases and J 1 base, with 10 bases left between them. The CDR3 runs 13 residues. The CDR3 loop reads CASRPWGSYEQYF. The CDR3, as DNA: TGTGCCAGCAGGCCCTGGGGGTCCTACGAGCAGTACTTC.

This clonotype was observed many times. The chain joins TRBV7-2 to TRBJ2-1; no reliable D call. Between the trimmed V and J ends, which lost 4 bases and 8 bases, there was a span of 6 bases. The CDR3 consists of 11 residues. Germline CDR1 is SGHTA and CDR2 is FQGNSA. CDR3 residues: CASSSSYEQFF. CDR3 coding DNA: TGTGCCAGCAGCTCATCATATGAGCAGTTCTTC. Looking up the rest from reference TRBV7-2 and TRBJ2-1 gives the full variable domain: GAGVSQSPSNKVTEKGKDVELRCDPISGHTALYWYRQSLGQGLEFLIYFQGNSAPDKSGLPSDRFSAERTGGSVSTLTIQRTQQEDSAVYLCASSSSYEQFFGPGTRLTVL.